This TCR beta chain was identified in a study of shared clonotypes between healthy human individuals. TCRdb's table, derived via immunoSEQ multiplex PCR, lists solely in-frame clones and lacks some. The table shows some 2,500,000 clones, with about 90% occurring only once. The CDR3 consists of 14 residues. Deletions cut 6 bases from V and 4 bases from J, with 14 bases between. Germline CDR1 reads ENHRY; CDR2 reads SYGVKD. Sequencing used naive CD4+ T cells from PBMCs. Stated subset: CD45RA+ positively selected. This receptor was identified in a man younger than 35 in good health. Some clones in this sample may be carry-over from other donors' samples. J is TRBJ2-3 and V is TRBV10-3, with D perhaps TRBD2 (5 bases). The DNA for the CDR3 is TGTGCCATCAGCCCGAGGGAGCCCCCAGATACGCAGTATTTT. This codes for CAISPREPPDTQYF.